This TCR beta chain was identified in a study of Graves' ophthalmopathy and Graves' hyperthyroidism (dated by TCRdb to 2017 to 2018). Looking at the study overall: Stable hyperthyroidism was defined as no progression to ophthalmopathy within 18 months of follow-up. The study used TCR beta repertoire signatures to distinguish Graves' ophthalmopathy from Graves' hyperthyroidism and to predict progression to ophthalmopathy. In total, 135 blood samples were TCR-sequenced: approximately 42 ophthalmopathy, 75 hyperthyroidism and about 17 hyperthyroidism-to-ophthalmopathy patients. A discovery set of 95 to 100 patients (around 40 ophthalmopathy, fewer than 60 stable hyperthyroidism) was enrolled to explore V-J signatures distinguishing ophthalmopathy from hyperthyroidism. The independent validation cohort included under 20 hyperthyroidism patients plus 17 patients who later progressed from hyperthyroidism to ophthalmopathy. T-cell repertoires of thyroid tissue and blood were compared in several hyperthyroidism patients. Following sample collection, hyperthyroidism patients were given methimazole at a starting dose of 30 mg daily, and ophthalmopathy patients were given high-dose intravenous methylprednisolone. Overall study results and their limits: Sample size was not statistically predetermined, and group allocation was not concealed from the investigators. In validation, the model predicted ophthalmopathy progression with over 60% sensitivity and around 72% specificity; approximately 12 predicted patients were CT-confirmed with GO in a median of approximately 6.5 months. Most expanded thyroid clonotypes with a frequency above 0.001 also appeared in blood, which suggests that blood repertoires may reflect the immune response in the thyroid. In cross-validation, the 13-signature model distinguished ophthalmopathy from stable hyperthyroidism with less than 90% sensitivity and about 81% specificity, while in the test set the corresponding values were about 80% and 75%.

The hyperthyroidism patients were 18 to 65 years old and newly diagnosed, with a disease duration of less than 2 months. Patients with other autoimmune diseases, uncontrolled infections, pregnancy or lactation were excluded from the study. Clinical symptoms, serum thyroxine, TRAb, thyroid ultrasound and orbital computed tomography formed the basis of the diagnosis. Total RNA was extracted with Trizol reagent and quality-checked on an Agilent 2100 Bioanalyzer. In the case of this clonotype: There is no known antigen for this receptor. No much larger clonotype is one base removed from it; base qualities were not supplied.

The germline V gene sets CDR1 to MGHRA and CDR2 to YSYEKL. Trimming at the junction amounts to 8 bases on V and 10 bases on J, and the germline ends lie 11 bases apart. Including the terminal cysteine and phenylalanine, the CDR3 comprises 11 residues. This entry keeps only the CDR3 DNA: 33 bases, framed from base 1. TCR beta CDR3 regions were amplified from RNA transcripts for repertoire sequencing. The first round of RT-PCR was done with HTBI primers and the Qiagen OneStep RT-PCR kit, and was followed by a second round of multiplex PCR, then size selection and purification. The libraries underwent paired-end sequencing with 100 bp reads on an Illumina HiSeq2000. Per the source publication's procedure: SOAPnuke was used for read processing, and reads with adapters, uncalled bases, a mean Phred below 15, or no exact constant-primer or identifier match were discarded. COPE v1.2.5 was used to merge the high-quality paired reads. Each unique nucleotide sequence was treated as a clonotype, and MiTCR v1.1 was used to align the clonotypes to the IMGT TRB V, D and J references. The analysis was limited to V-J combinations with a frequency above 0.0001, which together covered roughly 99% of the repertoires. A TCR clonal expansion and chaos score per V-J combination was defined as the ratio of F50 clonal expansion to chaos observed in the TCRdist matrix. Welch's t-statistics and random forest were used to reduce the features to about twelve V-J combinations, which were then used as input to a naive Bayes classifier. Thyroid-blood repertoire similarity was quantified with the Morisita-Horn index. The public reads were quality trimmed at Q25 with fastp and then assembled into clones with MiXCR by TCRdb, keeping productive beta chains. CDR3 protein sequences are deduplicated, and each keeps its most common genes and DNA. The V and J calls reflect TCRdb's pipeline rather than the authors' work. This sample has around 1.1 million distinct CDR3 sequences in its table, and roughly two fifths of those were observed once. The ten most abundant clones make up 11% of the sample.

The clonotype originates from an adult man with Graves' hyperthyroidism. The material sequenced was peripheral blood or thyroid tissue (not recorded which). The rearrangement joined TRBV4-1 to TRBJ1-4; the D gene is not confidently resolved. CDR3 region: CASENRIKLFF. The base sequence is TGCGCCAGCGAAAACAGAATAAAACTGTTTTTT.